The 15 T cell receptor beta chains below all came from one sample that was sequenced in a study of early T cells in non-severe SARS-CoV-2 infection (dated by TCRdb to the early 2020s). The library was generated by 5' RACE. The instrument given in TCRdb is NextSeq 500. The public reads were reanalyzed by TCRdb: fastp trimming at Q25, MiXCR alignment, in-frame beta chains only. Rows with a matching CDR3 protein are joined into one entry that keeps the most common DNA and genes. The sample table contains 30,000 or so distinct CDR3 sequences; only one count was recorded for less than 7% of them. 20% to 25% of the sample lies in the top ten. Sequencing was performed on whole blood. Receptors originate from an adult who was a healthcare worker with PCR-confirmed SARS-CoV-2 infection or an uninfected control (not recorded which).

This clonotype was counted at least ten times. This chain links TRBV9 with TRBJ2-2, with 11 bases lining up with TRBD2. CDR1 and CDR2 (germline): SGDLS, YYNGEE. This CDR3 comprises 17 residues. V shed 1 base, J shed 0 bases, and the junction held 2 bases outside the gene matches. The CDR3 nucleotides are TGTGCCAGCAGCGTATGGACTAGCGGGTCGAACACCGGGGAGCTGTTTTTT. Its protein is CASSVWTSGSNTGELFF. The full variable domain, its missing parts supplied by reference TRBV9 and TRBJ2-2, is DSGVTQTPKHLITATGQRVTLRCSPRSGDLSVYWYQQSLDQGLQFLIQYYNGEERAKGNILERFSAQQFPDLHSELNLSSLELGDSALYFCASSVWTSGSNTGELFFGEGSRLTVL.

This clonotype occurred a few times. The CDR3 bases are TGTGCCAGCAGCTCACGGACAGGGATCGAGCAGTACTTC. Translation gives CASSSRTGIEQYF. The chain uses TRBV7-2 and TRBJ2-7; TRBD1 matches at 8 bases. The CDR3 has 13 amino acids. V was clipped by 4 bases and J by 6 bases; unmatched bases: 5. The germline gives CDR1 SGHTA, CDR2 FQGNSA.

This clonotype has ten or more counts. V usage is TRBV2 and J usage is TRBJ2-7; D is unresolved. V shed 2 bases and J shed 1 base, with 12 bases lying between them. The CDR3 is made up of 15 amino acids. Germline-derived CDR1 and CDR2 are SNHLY and FYNNEI. The CDR3 is CASSESQVVSYEQYF. The CDR3, as DNA: TGTGCCAGCAGTGAATCTCAGGTCGTTTCCTACGAGCAGTACTTC. The full variable domain, with the rest looked up from reference TRBV2 and TRBJ2-7, is EPEVTQTPSHQVTQMGQEVILRCVPISNHLYFYWYRQILGQKVEFLVSFYNNEISEKSEIFDDQFSVERPDGSNFTLKIRSTKLEDSAMYFCASSESQVVSYEQYFGPGTRLTVT.

This chain connects TRBV5-6 to TRBJ1-2, with D unclear. V was trimmed by 4 bases and J by 2 bases, leaving 12 bases between them. From germline, CDR1 is SGHDT and CDR2 YYEEEE. This CDR3 comprises 14 residues. This CDR3 reads CASSKVTLNYGYTF. CDR3 coding DNA: TGTGCCAGCAGCAAGGTCACGCTCAACTATGGCTACACCTTC.

This clonotype was seen ten or more times. V and J are TRBV6-5 and TRBJ2-5; TRBD2 agrees at 8 bases. In germline, CDR1 is MNHEY, CDR2 SVGAGI. The CDR3 is 14 residues long. The V gene end was trimmed by 6 bases and the J gene end by 0 bases; junction bases not matched to a gene: 3. This CDR3 is CASRLAGHQETQYF. DNA for the CDR3: TGTGCCAGCAGGCTAGCGGGCCACCAAGAGACCCAGTACTTC.

This clonotype was detected only a few times. This sequence joins TRBV14 and TRBJ2-3; D not certain. From germline, CDR1 is SGHDN and CDR2 FVKESK. V lost 1 base and J lost 7, with 6 bases in between. This CDR3 is 12 amino acids long. As DNA, the CDR3 is TGTGCCAGCAGCCAAGTTCGGTATACGCAGTATTTT. Protein: CASSQVRYTQYF.

This clonotype was found many times. The V and J genes are TRBV20-1 and TRBJ2-3, with D possibly being TRBD1 or TRBD2 (6 bases each). There are 15 residues in the CDR3. The V and J ends lost 5 bases and 1 base respectively, with 16 bases between them. The germline gives CDR1 DFQATT, CDR2 SNEGSKA (reference sequence). In nucleotides, the CDR3 is TGCAGTGCTTCTCAAGGGGGGCCTGGCACAGATACGCAGTATTTT. This codes for CSASQGGPGTDTQYF.

This clonotype has at least ten counts. The chain employs TRBV14 and TRBJ2-5, with D perhaps TRBD2 (7 bases). This CDR3 is built from 16 residues. V was trimmed by 4 bases and J by 1 base, leaving 16 bases between them. Germline CDR1 reads SGHDN; CDR2 reads FVKESK. This CDR3 reads CASSPYTGRVQETQYF. The DNA for the CDR3 is TGTGCCAGCAGCCCCTATACAGGGAGGGTCCAAGAGACCCAGTACTTC.

The rearrangement uses TRBV27 and TRBJ2-5, with 11 bases fitting TRBD2. The V gene's germline CDR1 is MNHEY and CDR2 SMNVEV (reference sequence). V trimming: 6 bases; J trimming: 5 bases; junction bases outside the gene matches: 14. The CDR3 runs 17 residues. For the CDR3, the DNA is TGTGCCAGCAGCCGTCGGTTAGCGGGAGGGCCTGGGGAGACCCAGTACTTC. Translating gives CASSRRLAGGPGETQYF.

This clonotype turned up a few times. The chain couples TRBV20-1 to TRBJ2-1; D possibly corresponds to TRBD2 (6 bases). The length of the CDR3 is 14 residues. CDR1 and CDR2 (germline): DFQATT, SNEGSKA (reference sequence). The V gene lost 1 base and the J gene lost 9 bases, with 16 bases spanning the gap. The CDR3 sequence: CSARGLAPRTEQFF. CDR3 DNA sequence: TGCAGTGCTAGAGGGCTAGCGCCCCGAACTGAGCAGTTCTTC.

The genes are TRBV12-3 or TRBV12-4 and TRBJ2-7, with D perhaps given as TRBD1 or TRBD2 (5 bases each). The CDR3 consists of 15 residues. The ends were cut back, 7 bases at V and 3 bases at J, with 19 bases in the middle. CDR3 sequence: CASTIIRDGYYEQYF. The CDR3 region has the DNA TGTGCCAGCACCATAATCCGGGACGGATACTACGAGCAGTACTTC.

The table lists this clonotype with a few counts. The chain is built from TRBV28 and TRBJ1-1, with D perhaps TRBD1 (6 bases). This CDR3 comprises 13 residues. Germline lookup yields CDR1 MDHEN and CDR2 SYDVKM. The germline V and J ends were trimmed by 6 bases and 5 bases, with 13 bases remaining between them. DNA for the CDR3: TGTGCCAGCAGAAAAACAGGGAGAACTGAAGCTTTCTTT. This sequence encodes CASRKTGRTEAFF.

This clonotype appeared many times. The chain's CDR3 is CASSPGVETQYF. The CDR3 nucleotides read TGTGCCAGCAGTCCAGGGGTGGAGACCCAGTACTTC. The chain couples TRBV12-3 or TRBV12-4 to TRBJ2-5; tentatively, D is TRBD1 (6 bases). V shed 5 bases and J shed 5 bases, with 9 bases lying between them. CDR3 length equals 12 residues.

At least ten counts were recorded for this clonotype. The chain has TRBV7-2 and TRBJ2-3, with D unresolved. V was cut by 4 bases and J by 6 bases, with 17 bases left in between. Germline V CDR1 and CDR2: SGHTA, FQGNSA. The CDR3 spans 15 residues. The DNA of the CDR3 is TGTGCCAGCAGCTCCTATACCACCTTCGTGGATACGCAGTATTTT. Its translation: CASSSYTTFVDTQYF.

There are many counts of this clonotype. The chain employs TRBV3-1 and TRBJ1-6, with D hard to call. Trimming removed 5 bases at V and 1 base at J, with 6 bases between. Germline CDR1 reads LGHDT; CDR2 reads YNNKEL (reference sequence). The CDR3 runs to 14 residues. CDR3 sequence (DNA): TGTGCCAGCAGCGGACGGTCCTATAATTCACCCCTCCACTTT. This sequence encodes CASSGRSYNSPLHF.